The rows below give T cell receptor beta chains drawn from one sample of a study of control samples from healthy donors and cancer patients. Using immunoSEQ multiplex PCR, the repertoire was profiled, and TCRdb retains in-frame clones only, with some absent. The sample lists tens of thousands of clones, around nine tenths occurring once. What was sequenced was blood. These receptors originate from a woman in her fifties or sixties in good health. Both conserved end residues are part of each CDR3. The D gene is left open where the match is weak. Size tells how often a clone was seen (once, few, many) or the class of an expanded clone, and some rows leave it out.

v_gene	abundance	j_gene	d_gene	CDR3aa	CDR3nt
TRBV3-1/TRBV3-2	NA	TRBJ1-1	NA	CASSPKIGVEAFF	TGTGCCAGCAGCCCAAAGATAGGGGTTGAAGCTTTCTTT
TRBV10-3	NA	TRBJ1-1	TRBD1	CAISLLQGAAEAFF	TGTGCCATCAGCCTCCTACAGGGGGCGGCTGAAGCTTTCTTT
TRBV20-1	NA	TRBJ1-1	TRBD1	CSAKGTAEAFF	TGCAGTGCTAAGGGGACAGCTGAAGCTTTCTTT
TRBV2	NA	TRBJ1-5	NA	CASSPGPPEPSHF	TGTGCTAGCAGCCCCGGACCCCCGGAGCCCTCGCATTTT
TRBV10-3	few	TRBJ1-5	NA	CAISEIGLQFNQPQHF	TGTGCCATCAGTGAGATTGGATTACAGTTCAATCAGCCCCAGCATTTT
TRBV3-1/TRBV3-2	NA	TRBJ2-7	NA	CASSQFVSYEQYF	TGTGCCAGCAGCCAATTTGTGTCCTACGAGCAGTACTTC
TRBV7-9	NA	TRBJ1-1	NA	CASTEGGNTEAFF	TGTGCCTCAACGGAAGGTGGTAACACTGAAGCTTTCTTT
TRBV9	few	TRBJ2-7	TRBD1	CASSASTTGGHEQYF	TGTGCCAGCAGCGCCTCTACGACAGGGGGCCACGAGCAGTACTTC
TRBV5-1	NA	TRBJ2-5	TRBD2	CASSFSSGGAIQETQYF	TGCGCCAGCAGCTTCTCTAGCGGGGGGGCGATTCAAGAGACCCAGTACTTC
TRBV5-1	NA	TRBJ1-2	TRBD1	CASSLGTGSNYGYTF	TGCGCCAGCAGCTTGGGGACAGGCTCTAACTATGGCTACACCTTC